This TCR beta chain came from a study of cytomegalovirus exposure and HLA in healthy donors. General study points: The study had only CMV serostatus as immune exposure information. An apparent linkage of common viral pathogens to several of the most significant clusters emerged in a later analysis. The likely origin of a cluster of highly shared sequence variants was a sequencing artifact. Associated with HLA alleles at 0.05 false discovery rate in a later analysis were 17,000 or so TCR beta sequences.

Worth noting for this clone: Its specificity is unknown.

Primers: 60 Vbeta forward and 13 Jbeta reverse. Profiled with immunoSEQ multiplex PCR; TCRdb holds only in-frame clones, not every one. The sample has 150,000 or so clones; 84% are singletons. This clonotype was obtained from a boy aged 2 to 9 in good health and CMV-seronegative. The sequencing sample was made of PBMCs.

CDR3 DNA sequence: TGTGCCAGCAGTCTAACGGGACTAGCAGCATACGAGCAGTACTTC. Its translation is CASSLTGLAAYEQYF. The rearrangement links TRBV27 to TRBJ2-7; 9 bases line up with TRBD2. With V trimmed by 5 bases and J by 4 bases, 9 bases remained unmatched. The CDR3 length is 15 residues. CDR1 MNHEY and CDR2 SMNVEV come from the germline V gene (reference sequence).